The 10 T cell receptor beta chains in this list originate from one sample, sequenced in a study of chemoradiotherapy in HPV16-positive cancers. Some clones are missing from TCRdb's copy, which holds only in-frame ones; the method was immunoSEQ multiplex PCR. The data hold 15,000 or so clones, with roughly nine tenths observed a single time. Sequences were derived from blood, sampled from a patient who underwent chemoradiotherapy. Receptors originate from a human donor with HPV-associated anogenital cancer.

The chain recombines TRBV28 with TRBJ2-5; 7 bases are shared with TRBD1. With 5 bases clipped from V and 5 bases from J, the junction kept 5 bases outside the gene matches. There are 13 residues in the CDR3. Per the germline V gene, CDR1 is MDHEN and CDR2 is SYDVKM. The CDR3 region has the DNA TGTGCCAGCAGTCAAACAGGGGTGGAGACCCAGTACTTC. Translated, it gives CASSQTGVETQYF.

The rearrangement links TRBV28 to TRBJ2-1, with unresolved D. Germline V gene data show CDR1 as MDHEN and CDR2 as SYDVKM. The CDR3 has 11 residues. The V end lost 4 bases, the J end lost 13 bases, and 11 bases lay between the germline ends. CDR3 sequence (DNA): TGTGCCAGCAGTTCCACAAGGTTTCAGTTCTTC. It codes for CASSSTRFQFF.

This chain links TRBV5-4 with TRBJ2-3; D not resolved. Germline assignment: CDR1 SGHNT and CDR2 YYREEE (reference sequence). The V gene lost 2 bases and the J gene lost 4 bases, with 5 bases spanning the gap. The CDR3 extends over 12 amino acids. CDR3 protein: CASSLIADTQYF. In DNA, the CDR3 is TGTGCCAGCAGCTTAATCGCAGATACGCAGTATTTT. Combining the CDR3 with reference TRBV5-4 and TRBJ2-3 gives the whole variable domain ETGVTQSPTHLIKTRGQQVTLRCSSQSGHNTVSWYQQALGQGPQFIFQYYREEENGRGNFPPRFSGLQFPNYSSELNVNALELDDSALYLCASSLIADTQYFGPGTRLTVL.

V and J are TRBV5-4 and TRBJ2-2; 10 nucleotides line up with TRBD1. J gave up 4 bases and V 4 bases, and 1 base lay outside the gene matches. The germline V gene encodes CDR1 SGHNT and CDR2 YYREEE (reference sequence). There are 14 residues in the CDR3. The CDR3, as DNA: TGTGCCAGCAGCCGGGACAGGGGCACCGGGGAGCTGTTTTTT. It encodes CASSRDRGTGELFF. The variable domain in full, with the rest retrieved from reference TRBV5-4 and TRBJ2-2, is ETGVTQSPTHLIKTRGQQVTLRCSSQSGHNTVSWYQQALGQGPQFIFQYYREEENGRGNFPPRFSGLQFPNYSSELNVNALELDDSALYLCASSRDRGTGELFFGEGSRLTVL.

The genes are TRBV10-3 and TRBJ2-7; D might be TRBD1 or TRBD2, each matching 6 bases. The CDR3 covers 15 residues. The V gene lost 3 bases and the J gene lost 0 bases, with 12 bases spanning the gap. Germline-derived CDR1 and CDR2 are ENHRY and SYGVKD. The CDR3 region has the DNA TGTGCCATCAGTGATGAAGGGGGGACCTCCTACGAGCAGTACTTC. Translated: CAISDEGGTSYEQYF.

The rearrangement uses TRBV28 and TRBJ2-7; 10 positions match TRBD2. V lost 4 bases and J lost 0; bases outside the gene matches: 3. Germline-derived CDR1 and CDR2 are MDHEN and SYDVKM. This CDR3 has 15 residues. CDR3 in DNA: TGTGCCAGCAGTTCCTCTAGCGGGGGCTCCTACGAGCAGTACTTC. This codes for CASSSSSGGSYEQYF.

This clone appeared once. The chain links TRBV6-5 to TRBJ2-1, with D perhaps TRBD2 (6 bases). Trimming shortened V by 7 bases and J by 3 bases, and 10 bases separated the two germline ends. The CDR3 length is 13 residues. CDR1 is MNHEY, CDR2 SVGAGI, per germline. CDR3 coding DNA: TGTGCCAGCAAGGAGGGCCTCTACAATGAGCAGTTCTTC. This sequence encodes CASKEGLYNEQFF.

The chain uses TRBV10-3 and TRBJ1-1; D uncertain. This CDR3 is 13 amino acids long. V was trimmed by 5 bases and J by 5 bases, leaving 12 bases between them. Germline-derived CDR1 and CDR2 are ENHRY and SYGVKD. Here the CDR3 DNA reads TGTGCCATCAGTAACATCCTGTGGACTGAAGCTTTCTTT. Residues: CAISNILWTEAFF.

The chain links TRBV11-2 to TRBJ2-3, with D tentatively TRBD1 or TRBD2 (5 bases each). The CDR3 has 14 residues. The V end was cut by 5 bases, the J end by 2 bases, with 11 bases between. Per germline, CDR1 SGHAT and CDR2 FQNNGV. In nucleotides, the CDR3 is TGTGCCAGCAGCCGGGGCTGGGACACAGATACGCAGTATTTT. Amino acids: CASSRGWDTDTQYF.

This chain connects TRBV6-5 to TRBJ1-6; the D is unclear. V dropped 0 bases and J dropped 7 bases, with 13 bases sitting between them. CDR3 length: 16 residues. Germline CDR1 MNHEY, CDR2 SVGAGI. CDR3 residues: CASSYSKVGVNSPLHF. As DNA, the CDR3 is TGTGCCAGCAGTTACTCGAAGGTGGGAGTCAATTCACCCCTCCACTTT.